This T cell receptor (beta chain) was identified during a study of CD8 T cells in Susac syndrome (dated by TCRdb to the late 2010s). Some background on the complete study: The study used repertoire sequencing to test whether antigen drove CD8+ T cell activation and differentiation in Susac syndrome. Overall results and qualifications from the work: The number of individuals in the TCR sequencing and HLA analysis was acknowledged as relatively small.

RNA was extracted with the RNeasy kit and about 0.5 to 1 ug was reverse transcribed using random hexamers. The immunoSEQ multiplex PCR assay, covering 54 Vbeta and 13 Jbeta segments, was used to amplify TCR beta CDR3 regions. PCR amplification bias was corrected by using a synthetic template baseline for primer optimization and computational correction. The published analysis was carried out like this. Reads were assigned to V, D and J genes according to IMGT and analyzed in immunoSEQ Analyzer, with only productive sequences retained. To calculate clonality, Shannon entropy was normalized by log2 of the number of productive unique sequences and then subtracted from one. Public and private clones were assessed among the 100 most prevalent clones of each patient and control. A clone was defined as Susac-specific if it was absent from the healthy and MS cohorts, from 1052 published viral clones and from other ImmuneACCESS disease sequences. The raw public reads went through TCRdb reprocessing: fastp at Q25, MiXCR clone calling, in-frame beta chains kept. Identical CDR3 proteins give one entry, which carries the most common genes and DNA. These V and J calls originate from TCRdb's pipeline instead of the authors' own analysis. The sample profile shows approximately 220,000 distinct CDR3 sequences; over 90% of them were found once. In total, the top ten clones hold around 0.076% of the sample.

For CDR1 and CDR2, the germline V gene lists SGHDT and YYEEEE. Between the V and J ends, shortened by 2 bases and 8 bases respectively, the junction contains 13 bases. The CDR3 runs 13 amino acids, cysteine and phenylalanine included. The entry retains the CDR3 DNA only, 39 bases that are in frame from base 1. Of note for this clonotype: It has no known antigen specificity. Base qualities are not recorded, but no much larger clone differs from it by a single base.

High-throughput TCR beta sequencing profiled peripheral blood CD8+ and CD4+ T cells from healthy donors, Susac syndrome patients and multiple sclerosis patients. Treatment-naive patients with stable or active relapsing-remitting disease fulfilling revised McDonald criteria were used as multiple sclerosis controls. CD8+ TEMRA cells were enriched by FACS, while bulk CD8+ and CD4+ T cells were purified by magnetic negative isolation. Blood was collected in EDTA tubes and processed within 24 hours, with PBMCs isolated through density gradient centrifugation. PBMCs intended for TCR sequencing were cryopreserved in liquid nitrogen and were subsequently thawed in a 37 degrees C water bath. The sorted or isolated CD4+, CD8+ and CD8+ TEMRA cells had a purity of 90% or higher.

This receptor was obtained from a human donor with multiple sclerosis. The sequencing input was CD4+ T cells from PBMCs. The chain was built from TRBV5-6 and TRBJ1-2; the D segment could be TRBD1, given 5 matching bases. The DNA reads as follows: TGTGCCAGCAGCTTTTGGGACGGACTAGGCTACACCTTC. This sequence encodes CASSFWDGLGYTF.